The 21 T cell receptor beta chains below come from one sample, sequenced in a study of T-cell memory formation after mild COVID-19. TCRdb independently ran MiXCR on the 5' RACE reads; one entry per CDR3 protein. The profile shows about 620,000 distinct CDR3 sequences, roughly 17% of them singletons. Material: PBMCs or a T cell subset sorted from them (not recorded which). These receptors all stem from an adult woman who had mild COVID-19 (a few samples of this study predate the infection). Cell type and time point are not known.

The V call is TRBV7-9, the J call TRBJ2-7; TRBD2 might be the D (5 bases). CDR3 size: 18 residues. Germline V gene sequence: CDR1 SEHNR, CDR2 FQNEAQ (reference sequence). The V gene lost 3 bases and the J gene lost 0 bases, with 21 bases spanning the gap. CDR3 region: CASSFPVGRVPPSYEQYF. CDR3 bases: TGTGCCAGCAGCTTTCCCGTCGGGCGGGTCCCTCCCTCCTACGAGCAGTACTTC.

This clonotype has more than one count but fewer than ten. The rearrangement uses TRBV4-2 and TRBJ2-7; D gene unclear. The CDR3 contains 14 residues. Germline loops: CDR1 LGHNA, CDR2 YNFKEQ. Trimming stripped 0 bases from V and 3 bases from J, with 9 bases between. The CDR3 nucleotides are TGTGCCAGCAGCCAAGATTCGGGCGACTACGAGCAGTACTTC. As protein: CASSQDSGDYEQYF.

This clonotype was recorded a few times. The chain uses TRBV5-1 and TRBJ2-1; D possibly corresponds to TRBD1 (6 bases). CDR3 length: 16 residues. Germline-derived CDR1 and CDR2 are SGHRS and YFSETQ. V was pared by 0 bases and J by 6 bases, with 16 bases between. The CDR3 DNA reads as TGCGCCAGCAGCTTGGGCTGGCAGGGGCTGGGCAATGAGCAGTTCTTC. It encodes CASSLGWQGLGNEQFF.

This clonotype was seen a handful of times. The genes are TRBV7-9 and TRBJ2-1; the D call may be TRBD1 or TRBD2 (5 bases each). Trimming shortened V by 4 bases and J by 6 bases, and 16 bases separated the two germline ends. Germline lookup yields CDR1 SEHNR and CDR2 FQNEAQ (reference sequence). The length of the CDR3 is 15 residues. The CDR3 nucleotides are TGTGCCAGCAGCTCGCTCCGGGGCCCCCTCAATGAGCAGTTCTTC. It is translated as CASSSLRGPLNEQFF.

This clonotype was counted between two and nine times. The chain links TRBV7-9 to TRBJ2-1; a possible D gene is TRBD1 (6 bases). This CDR3 spans 17 amino acids. In germline, CDR1 is SEHNR, CDR2 FQNEAQ (reference sequence). V lost 4 bases and J lost 7, with 23 bases in between. CDR3 protein: CASSWRVQGQGANEQFF. CDR3 DNA sequence: TGTGCCAGCAGCTGGCGGGTACAGGGTCAAGGGGCGAATGAGCAGTTCTTC. The full variable domain, with the rest looked up from reference TRBV7-9 and TRBJ2-1, is DTGVSQNPRHKITKRGQNVTFRCDPISEHNRLYWYRQTLGQGPEFLTYFQNEAQLEKSRLLSDRFSAERPKGSFSTLEIQRTEQGDSAMYLCASSWRVQGQGANEQFFGPGTRLTVL.

This clonotype has just a few counts. The rearrangement links TRBV7-9 to TRBJ1-1; D is possibly TRBD1 (5 bases). This CDR3 is 14 amino acids long. Trimming took 4 bases from V and 8 from J, leaving 17 bases between them. CDR1 SEHNR and CDR2 FQNEAQ come from the germline V gene (reference sequence). CDR3 DNA sequence: TGTGCCAGCAGCTCCGTAACAGGTACTACAGAAGCTTTCTTT. It yields the protein CASSSVTGTTEAFF.

This clonotype came up a few times. The rearrangement links TRBV9 to TRBJ2-3, with D perhaps TRBD2 (6 bases). Trimming shortened V by 6 bases and J by 4 bases, and 21 bases separated the two germline ends. This CDR3 region has 16 residues. Germline assignment: CDR1 SGDLS and CDR2 YYNGEE. The CDR3 DNA sequence: TGTGCCAGCACCCCCGGGACTCCCGGCGCTCCAGATACGCAGTATTTT. It translates to CASTPGTPGAPDTQYF.

The gene calls are TRBV12-3 or TRBV12-4 and TRBJ2-2; 10 bases line up with TRBD1. V dropped 4 bases and J dropped 6; count of bases not matched to a gene: 2. The CDR3 runs 14 residues. CDR3 in amino acids: CASSSGTGAGELFF. The CDR3 DNA is TGTGCCAGCAGTTCAGGGACAGGGGCCGGGGAGCTGTTTTTT.

The rearrangement links TRBV7-9 to TRBJ2-7, with D perhaps TRBD1 (5 bases). CDR3 length equals 18 residues. V dropped 4 bases and J dropped 2 bases, with 24 bases sitting between them. Germline-derived CDR1 and CDR2 are SEHNR and FQNEAQ (reference sequence). The CDR3 loop is CASSYEPLSPDSPYEQYF. CDR3 coding DNA: TGTGCCAGCAGCTACGAACCGCTATCTCCTGACAGCCCCTACGAGCAGTACTTC. The full variable domain, with the rest looked up from reference TRBV7-9 and TRBJ2-7, is DTGVSQNPRHKITKRGQNVTFRCDPISEHNRLYWYRQTLGQGPEFLTYFQNEAQLEKSRLLSDRFSAERPKGSFSTLEIQRTEQGDSAMYLCASSYEPLSPDSPYEQYFGPGTRLTVT.

The V and J genes are TRBV19 and TRBJ2-7, with D tentatively TRBD2 (5 bases). Germline V gene sequence: CDR1 LNHDA, CDR2 SQIVND (reference sequence). CDR3 size: 15 residues. Trimming shortened V by 0 bases and J by 3 bases, and 12 bases separated the two germline ends. CDR3 coding DNA: TGTGCCAGTAGTATAGATGAGCGGTCCATCTACGAGCAGTACTTC. Amino acids: CASSIDERSIYEQYF.

This clonotype has more than one count but fewer than ten. The V gene is TRBV12-3 or TRBV12-4, the J gene TRBJ2-3, with TRBD2 matching over 12 bases. With V trimmed by 6 bases and J by 5 bases, 9 bases remained unmatched. This CDR3 is built from 16 residues. This chain's CDR3 is CASSTPLAGGRDTQYF. Here the CDR3 DNA reads TGTGCCAGCAGCACCCCACTAGCGGGGGGTAGAGATACGCAGTATTTT.

The chain uses TRBV29-1 and TRBJ2-5, with D maybe TRBD1 (6 bases). The CDR3 has 14 residues. Germline V gene data show CDR1 as SQVTM and CDR2 as ANQGSEA. Trimming shortened V by 7 bases and J by 1 base, and 16 bases separated the two germline ends. CDR3 amino acids: CSGQLRGLQETQYF. CDR3 nucleotides: TGCAGCGGTCAACTCAGGGGTCTCCAAGAGACCCAGTACTTC. Full variable domain (rest looked up from reference TRBV29-1 and TRBJ2-5): SAVISQKPSRDICQRGTSLTIQCQVDSQVTMMFWYRQQPGQSLTLIATANQGSEATYESGFVIDKFPISRPNLTFSTLTVSNMSPEDSSIYLCSGQLRGLQETQYFGPGTRLLVL.

There are many counts of this clonotype. The rearrangement links TRBV12-3 or TRBV12-4 to TRBJ1-5, with 9 bases lining up with TRBD1. After removal of 5 bases from V and 7 bases from J, the junction contained 12 bases not matched to a gene. The CDR3 consists of 16 residues. The CDR3 DNA is TGTGCCAGCAGTCCAATTCCGGGACAGGGTCAGCAGCCCCAGCATTTT. Amino acid sequence: CASSPIPGQGQQPQHF.

DNA of the CDR3: TGCGCCAGCAGCCAAGATGGGGGGCGGGGAACTGAAGCTTTCTTT. This gives the protein CASSQDGGRGTEAFF. This chain connects TRBV4-1 to TRBJ1-1; TRBD1 might be the D (6 bases). Per germline, CDR1 MGHRA and CDR2 YSYEKL. V lost 0 bases and J 5 bases, leaving 13 bases between the germline ends. The CDR3 extends over 15 amino acids.

This chain connects TRBV28 to TRBJ2-5, with 12 positions matching TRBD2. Trimming cost V 6 bases and J 2 bases; bases outside gene matches: 7. Looked up from germline, CDR1 is MDHEN and CDR2 is SYDVKM. The CDR3 totals 16 residues. CDR3 sequence (DNA): TGTGCCAGCAGCTTTGGACTAGCGGGAAATCAAGAGACCCAGTACTTC. As protein: CASSFGLAGNQETQYF.

The gene calls are TRBV12-3 or TRBV12-4 and TRBJ2-6, with 9 bases fitting TRBD1. This CDR3 spans 20 amino acids. V shed 3 bases, J shed 0 bases, and the junction held 12 bases outside the gene matches. The CDR3: CASSFLLGGTGRSGANVLTF. As DNA, the CDR3 is TGTGCCAGCAGTTTCTTATTGGGGGGGACAGGGCGCTCTGGGGCCAACGTCCTGACTTTC.

The V call is TRBV20-1, the J call TRBJ1-6; D is possibly TRBD1 (5 bases). CDR1 and CDR2 from the germline V gene are DFQATT and SNEGSKA (reference sequence). The CDR3 runs to 14 residues. With 0 bases removed from V and 10 bases from J, the gap between germline ends came to 13 bases. In DNA, the CDR3 is TGCAGTGCTAGAGAACACCCCGGGGGATCACCCCTCCACTTT. It translates to CSAREHPGGSPLHF.

The chain couples TRBV9 to TRBJ2-1; tentatively, D is TRBD1 or TRBD2 (5 bases each). CDR1 is SGDLS and CDR2 is YYNGEE in the germline V gene. The V and J ends lost 3 bases and 0 bases respectively, with 13 bases between them. This CDR3 is built from 16 residues. The CDR3 bases are TGTGCCAGCAGCGCACGGGGCCCGAGCTCCTACAATGAGCAGTTCTTC. Its translation is CASSARGPSSYNEQFF.

This clonotype has only a few counts. This sequence joins TRBV12-3 or TRBV12-4 and TRBJ1-1; tentative D call: TRBD1 (5 bases). Trimming removed 1 base from V and 1 base from J, with 10 bases in between. The CDR3 loop spans 15 amino acids. The CDR3 coding sequence is TGTGCCAGCAGTTTAGAGGGCAGGGCGAACACTGAAGCTTTCTTT. It specifies CASSLEGRANTEAFF.

This clonotype is a singleton in its sample. One junction end does not reproduce the germline sequence, and a read error may be involved. The chain is built from TRBV7-7 and TRBJ2-3; D is undetermined. The CDR3 is made up of 13 amino acids. Germline V gene lookup returns CDR1 SSHAT and CDR2 FNYEAQ (reference sequence). CDR3 sequence reads: CASSSQTADTQYF. CDR3 DNA: TGTGCTAGCAGCTCACAAACAGCAGATACGCAGTATTTT.

This clonotype has a handful of counts. The chain joins TRBV9 to TRBJ2-7; TRBD2 matches 7 bases. This CDR3 is built from 14 residues. In germline, CDR1 is SGDLS, CDR2 YYNGEE. Trimming at V came to 4 bases and at J to 6 bases, leaving 10 bases not matched to a gene. In nucleotides, the CDR3 is TGTGCCAGCAGCCCCCCTAGCGGAGTCGGCGAGCAGTACTTC. The encoded protein is CASSPPSGVGEQYF.